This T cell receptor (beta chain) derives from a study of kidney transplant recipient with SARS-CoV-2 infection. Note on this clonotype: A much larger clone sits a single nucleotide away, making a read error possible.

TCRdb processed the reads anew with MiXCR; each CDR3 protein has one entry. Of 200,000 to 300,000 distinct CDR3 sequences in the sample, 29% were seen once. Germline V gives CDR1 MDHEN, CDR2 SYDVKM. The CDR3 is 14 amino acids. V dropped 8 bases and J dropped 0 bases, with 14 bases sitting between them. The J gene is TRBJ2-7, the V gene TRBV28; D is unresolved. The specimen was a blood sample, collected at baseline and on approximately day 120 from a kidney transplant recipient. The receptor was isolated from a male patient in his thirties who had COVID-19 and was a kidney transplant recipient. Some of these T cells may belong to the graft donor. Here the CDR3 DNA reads TGTGCCAGCGGTCCATCTTTTTCCTCCTACGAGCAGTACTTC. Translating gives CASGPSFSSYEQYF.